This TCR beta chain was documented in a study of blood T cell repertoires in COVID-19 (dated by TCRdb to 2019 to 2021). A note on the overall study: The collaborator samples originated in the United States, Italy and Spain and spanned the acute and convalescent phases of COVID-19. The prospective study material was composed of cDNA or gDNA derived from T cells, B-cell-depleted T cells, or PBMCs. Subjects who had been exposed to COVID-19, were actively infected with it, or had recovered from it provided the deeply sampled blood TCRbeta repertoires that made up the dataset. A freely available public database, intended as a resource for researchers studying the immune response to SARS-CoV-2, is where the repertoires were released. Samples were obtained from the ongoing ImmuneRACE study (first 160 participants) and from over a thousand subjects provided by 6 global collaborators. A de-identified subject ID, COVID-19 status, age in years and sex were almost always included in the sample metadata. Where available, HLA class I and class II types were taken from metadata supplied by the sample provider and were not determined by assay-based typing. The paper's findings and limits, for the study overall: How much clinical and demographic metadata was included differed by source and by participant, and the metadata was provided uncurated.

Concerning this clone itself: It lacks a known antigen. Base qualities were left out, and no much larger clone turns up one base away. The same CDR3 is also encoded by other DNA sequences in this sample.

TCRbeta CDR3 regions were amplified from genomic DNA by means of the immunoSEQ Assay, a bias-controlled multiplex PCR. Under the source paper's analysis protocol: Nucleated cell counts per sample were estimated from amplification of reference gene primers within the assay. To quantify the absolute abundance of each unique TCRbeta CDR3 rearrangement, sequence reads were collapsed and filtered. For each sample, productive Simpson clonality was calculated as the square root of Simpson's diversity index across productive rearrangements. TCRdb mirrors the immuneACCESS table, restricted to in-frame sequences. Some clones are absent from its copies; in checked studies, under half trace to an unresolved V gene, and the reason for the others is unknown. V, J and clone size reflect that table, while D and trimming were determined from the DNA. This sample is represented by 350,000 or so clones; 87% of them were singletons. The ten largest clones represent approximately 0.93% of the sample.

CDR1 and CDR2 (SGHTS, YDEGEE) derive from the germline V gene. Including the terminal cysteine and phenylalanine, the CDR3 comprises 13 residues. The only DNA kept is the CDR3, 39 bases in frame from the first base. The V end gives up 3 bases and the J end 4 bases, leaving 2 bases in the junction not matched to a gene. Participants in the prospective study were aged about 18 to 95 years, lived in over 20 United States geographic areas, and enrolled through a virtual design. In the prospective study, cohorts were assigned on the basis of participant-reported clinical history obtained from a screening survey and a study questionnaire. Recovered participants in ImmuneRACE Cohort 3 were defined by two consecutive negative NP/OP PCR tests, clearance by a healthcare professional, or resolution of symptoms. Each participant in the prospective study had whole blood, serum and a nasopharyngeal or oropharyngeal swab collected by mobile phlebotomists. Prospective study participants could optionally give additional blood draws and questionnaires over an approximately 2-month period. Before DNA extraction, prospective study blood samples were shipped either frozen or at room temperature.

Sample: PBMCs or T cells enriched from blood (not recorded which). The clonotype originates from a woman aged 30 to 39 who had recovered from COVID-19. The V and J segments used are TRBV5-8 and TRBJ1-2, and TRBD1 aligns with 8 junction nucleotides. The CDR3 region has the sequence CASSSTGVYGYTF. In nucleotide form, the sequence is TGTGCCAGCAGCTCGACAGGGGTCTATGGCTACACCTTC.